These 6 T cell receptor beta chains came from one sample sequenced in a study of T-cell reconstitution after alpha-beta-depleted transplantation in children. Unique molecular identifiers featured in how the TCRbeta library was prepared. TCRdb independently ran MiXCR on the PCR reads; one entry per CDR3 protein. The table records about 72,000 distinct CDR3 sequences, approximately 7.4% of them present only once. The sequenced sample was PBMCs from the stem cell graft donor, obtained from the stem cell graft. The receptors originated from a human donor who donated a stem cell graft to a child with acute lymphoblastic leukemia.

This clonotype was detected many times. J is TRBJ2-5 and V is TRBV29-1, with no clear D. The germline V and J ends were trimmed by 3 bases and 4 bases, with 18 bases remaining between them. Germline V lookup: CDR1 SQVTM, CDR2 ANQGSEA. This CDR3 has 15 amino acids. DNA of the CDR3: TGCAGCGTTGAGTCGGCGGTAACTACGCGAGAGACCCAGTACTTC. Encoded protein: CSVESAVTTRETQYF.

This clonotype was counted at least ten times. The V call is TRBV7-9, the J call TRBJ2-7; TRBD1 might be the D (5 bases). The CDR3 spans 14 residues. CDR1 is SEHNR and CDR2 is FQNEAQ in the germline V gene (reference sequence). The germline V and J ends were trimmed by 5 bases and 1 base, with 12 bases remaining between them. The CDR3 coding sequence is TGTGCCAGCAGCGAAAGGGGCAGTTCCTACGAGCAGTACTTC. Its protein product is CASSERGSSYEQYF.

This clonotype was detected many times. The chain uses TRBV5-5 and TRBJ1-5; the D gene is possibly TRBD1 (5 bases). Between the trimmed V and J ends, which lost 4 bases and 5 bases, there was a span of 13 bases. Germline V gene data show CDR1 as SGHKS and CDR2 as YYEKEE (reference sequence). The CDR3 loop spans 14 amino acids. The chain's CDR3 is CASSRQGADQPQHF. The CDR3 coding sequence is TGTGCCAGCAGCCGCCAGGGCGCGGATCAGCCCCAGCATTTT.

This clonotype was counted between two and nine times. The V and J genes are TRBV28 and TRBJ2-3, with 7 bases identical to TRBD2. The germline V gene has CDR1 MDHEN and CDR2 SYDVKM. The CDR3 extends over 15 amino acids. J lost 5 bases, V lost 2 bases, and 7 bases had no gene match. The CDR3 loop reads CASSLGGVMRDTQYF. The CDR3 coding sequence is TGTGCCAGCAGTTTAGGGGGGGTTATGAGAGATACGCAGTATTTT.

This clonotype has a count of ten or more. The J gene is TRBJ2-7, the V gene TRBV20-1; 9 bases fit TRBD2. The length of the CDR3 is 15 residues. With V trimmed by 5 bases and J by 0 bases, 8 bases remained unmatched. The germline CDR1 and CDR2 sequences are DFQATT and SNEGSKA (reference sequence). CDR3 sequence reads: CSASRLAVISYEQYF. The CDR3 bases are TGCAGTGCTTCCCGACTAGCGGTCATCTCCTACGAGCAGTACTTC.

This clonotype was recorded at least ten times. This sequence joins TRBV28 and TRBJ1-6; D not resolved. In germline, CDR1 is MDHEN, CDR2 SYDVKM. Trimming removed 3 bases at V and 0 bases at J, with 12 bases between. The CDR3 covers 17 residues. The CDR3 DNA reads as TGTGCCAGCAGTTTGGCCCCCAGGAGCTCCTATAATTCACCCCTCCACTTT. Amino acids: CASSLAPRSSYNSPLHF. Variable domain in full (rest from reference TRBV28 and TRBJ1-6): DVKVTQSSRYLVKRTGEKVFLECVQDMDHENMFWYRQDPGLGLRLIYFSYDVKMKEKGDIPEGYSVSREKKERFSLILESASTNQTSMYLCASSLAPRSSYNSPLHFGNGTRLTVT.